One and the same sample provided the 23 T cell receptor beta chains below, sequenced in a study of cytomegalovirus exposure and HLA in healthy donors. The PCR ran on 60 Vbeta and 13 Jbeta primers. TCRdb keeps only in-frame clones here, not all; method: immunoSEQ multiplex PCR. The profile covers under 150,000 clones, with 65% to 85% appearing a single time and approximately 1.7% taken by the ten largest. Sequencing input: PBMCs. The receptors originated from a middle-aged woman in good health and CMV-seronegative.

The V and J genes are TRBV6-5 and TRBJ1-5, with TRBD1 as a possible D gene (5 bases). Trimming took 6 bases from V and 3 from J, leaving 12 bases between them. Germline V gene sequence: CDR1 MNHEY, CDR2 SVGAGI. The CDR3 covers 14 residues. The CDR3 region has the DNA TGTGCCAGCAGGGGTACAGGAAACAATCAGCCCCAGCATTTT. This translates into CASRGTGNNQPQHF.

The chain joins TRBV5-1 to TRBJ2-1, with 11 positions matching TRBD2. This CDR3 has 17 residues. The V segment lost 1 base and the J segment 9 bases; nucleotides outside the gene matches: 12. Germline CDR1 SGHRS, CDR2 YFSETQ. This CDR3 is CASSLSGLAGKRVEQFF. In DNA form, the CDR3 reads TGCGCCAGCAGCTTGTCTGGACTAGCGGGTAAGAGAGTTGAGCAGTTCTTC.

V usage is TRBV9 and J usage is TRBJ1-6; D unresolved. Trimming took off 0 bases at V and 10 bases at J, with 11 bases between the two ends. Germline V gene lookup returns CDR1 SGDLS and CDR2 YYNGEE. The CDR3 totals 14 residues. The CDR3 reads CASSVDNRRSPLHF. CDR3 nucleotide sequence: TGTGCCAGCAGCGTAGATAACAGACGGTCACCCCTCCACTTT.

The V gene is TRBV5-4, the J gene TRBJ2-7; the D gene is possibly TRBD2 (6 bases). Trimming shortened V by 4 bases and J by 2 bases, and 10 bases separated the two germline ends. Germline CDR1 SGHNT, CDR2 YYREEE (reference sequence). The CDR3 sequence is 13 residues long. CDR3 coding DNA: TGTGCCAGCAGCCCCTGGGGGGCCTACGAGCAGTACTTC. Its protein is CASSPWGAYEQYF.

The chain has TRBV29-1 and TRBJ1-1, with 8 bases fitting TRBD1. The CDR3 length is 12 residues. Germline V gene sequence: CDR1 SQVTM, CDR2 ANQGSEA. Germline trimming cut 7 bases from V and 5 bases from J; bases unmatched to any gene: 6. The CDR3 spells CSADRGGTEAFF. The DNA of the CDR3 is TGCAGCGCTGACAGGGGTGGGACTGAAGCTTTCTTT.

The chain's CDR3 is CASNGRGGDQPQHF. CDR3 DNA: TGTGCCAGCAACGGGCGGGGGGGTGACCAGCCCCAGCATTTT. V gene TRBV28 combines with J gene TRBJ1-5, with TRBD1 as a possible D gene (5 bases). Trimming stripped 7 bases from V and 7 bases from J, with 17 bases between. Germline CDR1 reads MDHEN; CDR2 reads SYDVKM. This CDR3 comprises 14 residues.

The chain links TRBV15 to TRBJ2-7; D is possibly TRBD1 (6 bases). The CDR3 sequence is 14 residues long. V was shortened by 0 bases and J by 9 bases, with 15 bases between the two germline ends. From germline, CDR1 is LNHNV and CDR2 YYDKDF (reference sequence). CDR3 sequence: CATSREQGINGQYF. The CDR3, as DNA: TGTGCCACCAGCAGAGAGCAGGGGATAAACGGGCAGTACTTC.

The chain carries TRBV30 and TRBJ2-5; 7 positions match TRBD2. Germline lookup yields CDR1 GTSNPN and CDR2 SVGIG (reference sequence). V lost 0 bases and J lost 4; bases outside the gene matches: 5. The CDR3 totals 14 residues. The CDR3 DNA follows: TGTGCCTGGAGTGTTCGGGGGGTCGGAGAGACCCAGTACTTC. Translation gives CAWSVRGVGETQYF.

This clone was detected only a few times. The chain couples TRBV14 to TRBJ2-1; 12 nucleotides align to TRBD2. V dropped 3 bases and J dropped 12; count of bases not matched to a gene: 9. The CDR3 consists of 15 residues. CDR1 and CDR2 (germline): SGHDN, FVKESK. DNA for the CDR3: TGTGCCAGCAGCCAGACTAGCGGGGGCCCCGCAGGGCAGTTCTTC. Protein product: CASSQTSGGPAGQFF.

J is TRBJ1-5 and V is TRBV19; TRBD1 agrees at 7 bases. Unmatched junction bases numbered 6, after V lost 1 base and J lost 0 bases. Germline V lookup: CDR1 LNHDA, CDR2 SQIVND (reference sequence). This CDR3 spans 17 amino acids. The CDR3 protein is CASSIVGTAYSNQPQHF. The CDR3 DNA follows: TGTGCCAGTAGTATAGTAGGGACAGCATATAGCAATCAGCCCCAGCATTTT.

V and J are TRBV29-1 and TRBJ2-2; TRBD2 agrees at 11 bases. J gave up 0 bases and V 7 bases, and 7 bases lay outside the gene matches. The CDR3 extends over 16 amino acids. Germline CDR1 is SQVTM and CDR2 is ANQGSEA. As DNA, the CDR3 is TGCAGCGCTTCGGGACTAGCGGCCTCGAACACCGGGGAGCTGTTTTTT. Protein: CSASGLAASNTGELFF.

DNA for the CDR3: TGTGCCAGCAGCCCCGGTAATCAGCCCCAGCATTTT. It specifies CASSPGNQPQHF. This chain uses TRBV7-9 with TRBJ1-5, with no clear D. Trimming pared 5 bases from V and 4 bases from J, leaving 6 bases between. The CDR3 extends over 12 amino acids. CDR1 is SEHNR and CDR2 is FQNEAQ in the germline V gene (reference sequence).

The rearrangement uses TRBV14 and TRBJ2-1; 12 bases match TRBD1. V lost 6 bases and J lost 7; bases outside the gene matches: 4. The germline CDR1 and CDR2 sequences are SGHDN and FVKESK. CDR3 size: 14 residues. CDR3 bases: TGTGCCAGCAGTCCGGGACAGGGGGCTAATGAGCAGTTCTTC. It codes for CASSPGQGANEQFF.

V is TRBV9 and J is TRBJ2-7; 7 nucleotides agree with TRBD2. Trimming removed 3 bases from V and 2 bases from J; junction bases left unmatched: 14. The V gene's germline CDR1 is SGDLS and CDR2 YYNGEE. This CDR3 spans 17 amino acids. The CDR3 here is CASSAEEIAGHTYEQYF. The CDR3 DNA reads as TGTGCCAGCAGCGCTGAGGAAATAGCGGGCCATACCTACGAGCAGTACTTC.

V usage is TRBV5-4 and J usage is TRBJ2-7; 8 nucleotides line up with TRBD2. This CDR3 spans 14 amino acids. Germline assignment: CDR1 SGHNT and CDR2 YYREEE (reference sequence). V gave up 2 bases and J gave up 3 bases; unmatched junction bases: 4. CDR3 nucleotides: TGTGCCAGCAGCTTCGGGGGGGCGGACTACGAGCAGTACTTC. Residues: CASSFGGADYEQYF.

The V gene is TRBV7-9, the J gene TRBJ2-3; 13 positions match TRBD2. The germline gives CDR1 SEHNR, CDR2 FQNEAQ (reference sequence). V dropped 5 bases and J dropped 3; count of bases not matched to a gene: 2. This CDR3 comprises 15 residues. DNA for the CDR3: TGTGCCAGCAGCGAGACTAGCGGGGGGACAGATACGCAGTATTTT. Translated: CASSETSGGTDTQYF.

The CDR3 nucleotides are TGTGCCAGCTCACCCGGGATAAGTCGGGACAGTCAGTACTTC. Amino acid sequence: CASSPGISRDSQYF. This chain connects TRBV18 to TRBJ2-4; 7 bases fit TRBD1. Germline V lookup: CDR1 KGHSH, CDR2 LQKENI. The CDR3 runs to 14 residues. The V and J ends lost 3 bases and 12 bases, in that order; junction bases with no gene match: 11.

The chain recombines TRBV5-4 with TRBJ2-3; TRBD2 aligns across 8 bases. Trimming cost V 4 bases and J 6 bases; bases outside gene matches: 10. Germline CDR1 SGHNT, CDR2 YYREEE (reference sequence). The CDR3 extends over 15 amino acids. For the CDR3, the DNA is TGTGCCAGCAGCGGGGGACTAGAATACGACGATACGCAGTATTTT. This codes for CASSGGLEYDDTQYF. Using reference TRBV5-4 and TRBJ2-3 for the parts outside the CDR3, the full variable domain is ETGVTQSPTHLIKTRGQQVTLRCSSQSGHNTVSWYQQALGQGPQFIFQYYREEENGRGNFPPRFSGLQFPNYSSELNVNALELDDSALYLCASSGGLEYDDTQYFGPGTRLTVL.

CDR3 sequence (DNA): TGTGCCAGCAGCCCGGGGGTGCAGAACACCGGGGAGCTGTTTTTT. Translated, it gives CASSPGVQNTGELFF. The chain is built from TRBV11-2 and TRBJ2-2; possibly TRBD2 for D (6 bases). The CDR3 runs 15 residues. Germline V CDR1 and CDR2: SGHAT, FQNNGV. Trimming cost V 5 bases and J 1 base, with 11 bases left between them.

V usage is TRBV2 and J usage is TRBJ2-2; D remains unclear. The CDR3 spans 15 residues. The germline gives CDR1 SNHLY, CDR2 FYNNEI. Trimming cost V 2 bases and J 0 bases, with 7 bases left between them. The CDR3 sequence is CASSEWAPNTGELFF. CDR3 coding DNA: TGTGCCAGCAGTGAATGGGCTCCGAACACCGGGGAGCTGTTTTTT.

With respect to this clone: This sample also contains other DNA sequences that code for the same CDR3. The rearrangement joins TRBV7-9 to TRBJ2-3; 14 bases align to TRBD2. Germline V gives CDR1 SEHNR, CDR2 FQNEAQ (reference sequence). Germline trimming cut 3 bases from V and 9 bases from J; bases unmatched to any gene: 11. The CDR3 totals 17 residues. This chain's CDR3 is CASSLGLAGDHRDTQYF. Written as DNA, the CDR3 is TGTGCCAGCAGCTTGGGACTAGCGGGGGACCACCGTGACACGCAGTATTTT.

There are a few counts of this clone. An end of the junction differs from the germline gene, which may be a read error. The chain recombines TRBV28 with TRBJ2-6; the match to TRBD1 covers 9 bases. Germline values: CDR1 MDHEN, CDR2 SYDVKM. The CDR3 is made up of 19 amino acids. CDR3 amino acids: CASSRTSGTGFSGANGLTF. The CDR3 nucleotides are TGTGCCAGCAGTCGAACATCCGGGACAGGGTTCTCTGGGGCCAACGGCCTGACTTTC.

J is TRBJ1-2 and V is TRBV28; no firm D call. CDR3 length: 13 amino acids. Germline loops: CDR1 MDHEN, CDR2 SYDVKM. V shed 2 bases and J shed 1 base, with 5 bases lying between them. The CDR3 reads CASSLGGNYGYTF. The CDR3 nucleotides are TGTGCCAGCAGTTTAGGAGGTAACTATGGCTACACCTTC.